The 8 T cell receptor beta chains listed next were all sequenced from one sample in a study of OX40 agonist ivuxolimab in advanced cancers. Sequencing was performed with immunoSEQ multiplex PCR; in TCRdb, only in-frame clones are kept and a portion is missing. The sample lists some 70,000 clones, about 80% occurring once. The starting material was CD4+ or CD8+ T cells sorted from blood, obtained in a trial of the OX40 agonist ivuxolimab. The receptors derive from an adult with an advanced solid tumor such as melanoma, head and neck, liver or kidney cancer.

V usage is TRBV11-2 and J usage is TRBJ2-1; D perhaps matches TRBD1 (6 bases). There are 12 residues in the CDR3. The V gene lost 8 bases and the J gene lost 7 bases, with 12 bases spanning the gap. Germline CDR1 and CDR2: SGHAT and FQNNGV. CDR3 residues: CASRPTGNEQFF. DNA for the CDR3: TGTGCCAGCCGTCCTACAGGGAATGAGCAGTTCTTC.

The chain uses TRBV15 and TRBJ1-6; 8 nucleotides agree with TRBD1. The CDR3 covers 15 residues. From germline, CDR1 is LNHNV and CDR2 YYDKDF (reference sequence). The V segment lost 5 bases and the J segment 7 bases; nucleotides outside the gene matches: 7. DNA of the CDR3: TGTGCCACCAGCCCAACCAGACAGGGGAATTCACCCCTCCACTTT. Translating it yields CATSPTRQGNSPLHF.

This clone has just a few counts. The chain is built from TRBV6-1 and TRBJ2-4, with D possibly being TRBD2 (6 bases). Trimming removed 3 bases from V and 1 base from J, with 7 bases in between. CDR1 is MNHNS and CDR2 is SASEGT in the germline V gene. This CDR3 region has 14 residues. CDR3 DNA sequence: TGTGCCAGCAGTGATGGGGGGGCCAAAAACATTCAGTACTTC. Its protein is CASSDGGAKNIQYF.

This clone was detected many times. The genes are TRBV6-5 and TRBJ1-1; TRBD1 agrees at 8 bases. The germline V gene has CDR1 MNHEY and CDR2 SVGAGI. The CDR3 is 14 amino acids. V was clipped by 5 bases and J by 4 bases; unmatched bases: 6. As DNA, the CDR3 is TGTGCCAGCAGTGGACAGGGCGTAGGCACTGAAGCTTTCTTT. It translates to CASSGQGVGTEAFF.

The chain is built from TRBV5-1 and TRBJ2-2; D not certain. CDR1 SGHRS and CDR2 YFSETQ come from the germline V gene. Between the trimmed V and J ends, which lost 4 bases and 5 bases, there was a span of 9 bases. This CDR3 has 13 residues. The CDR3 here is CASSPSRTGELFF. The DNA for the CDR3 is TGCGCCAGCAGCCCATCCCGGACCGGGGAGCTGTTTTTT.

The count of this clone is one. The V call is TRBV18, the J call TRBJ2-5; 7 bases agree with TRBD1. This CDR3 spans 17 amino acids. J was trimmed by 3 bases and V by 3 bases; bases with no gene match: 13. From germline, CDR1 is KGHSH and CDR2 LQKENI. The CDR3 loop is CASSPSILGQVKETQYF. CDR3 nucleotide sequence: TGTGCCAGCTCACCCAGCATTCTCGGACAGGTTAAAGAGACCCAGTACTTC.

This chain links TRBV6-1 with TRBJ1-4; possible D gene TRBD1, 5 bases. Germline V CDR1 and CDR2: MNHNS, SASEGT. Trimming stripped 3 bases from V and 7 bases from J, with 18 bases between. The CDR3 sequence is 16 residues long. CDR3 residues: CASSDRGNPHGEKLFF. For the CDR3, the DNA is TGTGCCAGCAGTGATAGGGGAAACCCTCATGGTGAAAAACTGTTTTTT.

This chain links TRBV6-5 with TRBJ1-2; the match to TRBD1 covers 9 bases. There are 15 residues in the CDR3. Germline-derived CDR1 and CDR2 are MNHEY and SVGAGI. V was pared by 6 bases and J by 4 bases, with 9 bases of the junction left unmatched. The CDR3 region is CASRPGTGSPYGYTF. Written as DNA, the CDR3 is TGTGCCAGCAGACCCGGGACAGGGTCCCCCTATGGCTACACCTTC.